This T cell receptor (beta chain) was identified during a study of blood T cell repertoires in COVID-19. In the study's own analysis: Reference gene primers were amplified, and this amplification served to estimate nucleated cell counts. Only in-frame clones appear in the TCRdb table, and some are missing; sequencing was by immunoSEQ multiplex PCR. V and J calls plus clone size are reproduced from that table; the DNA served to infer D and trimming. Of approximately 400,000 clones in the sample, 88% were seen once. Germline CDR1 reads ENHRY; CDR2 reads SYGVKD. The V segment lost 5 bases and the J segment 1 base; nucleotides outside the gene matches: 5. This CDR3 contains 15 residues. Cohorts were determined from participant-reported clinical history.

The sequenced sample consisted of PBMCs or T cells enriched from blood (not recorded which). The chain recombines TRBV10-3 with TRBJ2-4; TRBD1 aligns across 7 bases. The clonotype comes from a young woman who had recovered from COVID-19. CDR3 sequence reads: CAISRQGEAKNIQYF. The CDR3 region has the DNA TGTGCCATCAGTCGACAGGGTGAGGCCAAAAACATTCAGTACTTC.